This T cell receptor beta chain was identified in a study of cytomegalovirus exposure and HLA in healthy donors. Whole-study context: The 666 first-cohort repertoires shared a platform with the approximately 110 validation repertoires, as reported in a later analysis.

Points on this clone: No antigen is known for it.

Broader study findings: The study designated 150 or so TCR beta chains cytomegalovirus-associated. Most TCRs appeared rarely, but some public TCRs recurred in many donors. In vitro work confirmed that a few CMV-associated chains recognize CMV antigens.

Sequencing was performed with immunoSEQ multiplex PCR; in TCRdb, only in-frame clones are kept and a portion is missing. The sample has more than 85,000 clones, roughly 95% seen once. Material: PBMCs. The TCR sequence derives from a young woman in good health and CMV-seronegative.

The CDR3 loop reads CASSSRQGGNEKLFF. The CDR3 DNA follows: TGTGCCAGCTCATCCCGACAGGGGGGGAATGAAAAACTGTTTTTT. The V and J genes are TRBV18 and TRBJ1-4, with 9 bases fitting TRBD1. Germline V gene data show CDR1 as KGHSH and CDR2 as LQKENI. The length of the CDR3 is 15 residues. The junction had 6 bases not matched to a gene; V was cut back by 5 bases and J by 5 bases.